A selection of T cell receptor beta chains follows, all from one sample in a study of T cell responses to AZD1222 COVID-19 vaccine. The assay was immunoSEQ multiplex PCR, and TCRdb's table has in-frame clones only and misses some. This table holds 120,000 to 150,000 clones, about 92% found once. Sequenced material: peripheral blood, taken on day 0 of AZD1222 vaccination. These receptors originate from an adult in good health. CDR3s include the opening cysteine and the closing phenylalanine or tryptophan. Fields, in order: V gene, J gene, clone size, CDR3 length, D gene, CDR3 DNA, CDR3 protein. A D gene is named only where the DNA matches it firmly. Not all rows give a size; the values are once, few, many and, for expanded clones, a class.

>TRBV10-2|TRBJ2-1|few|14|TRBD2
TGCGCCAGCAGCATAGCGGGGGCCGGGAATGAGCAGTTCTTC
CASSIAGAGNEQFF
>TRBV3-1/TRBV3-2|TRBJ1-1|.|13|.
TGTGCCAGCGAGACAGGCTTACAGGGTGAAGCTTTCTTT
CASETGLQGEAFF
>TRBV20-1|TRBJ1-2|.|11|.
TGCAGTGCTAGAGAGGGCAGACGCTACACCTTC
CSAREGRRYTF
>TRBV3-1/TRBV3-2|TRBJ1-3|.|14|.
TGTGCCAGCAGTTACCAGGGCTCTGGAAACACCATATATTTT
CASSYQGSGNTIYF
>TRBV5-4|TRBJ2-1|.|17|TRBD1
TGTGCCAGCAGCCCTGGGAGAGCCGGGACAGCAACAGGTGAGCAGTTCTTC
CASSPGRAGTATGEQFF
>TRBV7-9|TRBJ1-2|.|13|.
TGTGCCAGCAGCCCGGAATGGGGGGAAGGCTACACCTTC
CASSPEWGEGYTF
>TRBV4-1|TRBJ2-3|.|15|TRBD2
TGCGCCAGCAGCCTAATAGCGGGGGACACAGATACGCAGTATTTT
CASSLIAGDTDTQYF
>TRBV10-3|TRBJ2-3|.|12|.
TGTGCCATCAGCGACCCCACAGATACGCAGTATTTT
CAISDPTDTQYF
>TRBV7-6|TRBJ2-2|.|16|.
TGTGCCAGCAGCTTAGGAGGGCAGGGGATTACCGGGGAGCTGTTTTTT
CASSLGGQGITGELFF
>TRBV5-8|TRBJ1-6|.|18|TRBD1
TGTGCCAGCAGCTTGTCCCTAACAGGGGGAGGTAATAATTCACCCCTCCACTTT
CASSLSLTGGGNNSPLHF
>TRBV5-6|TRBJ1-1|.|14|TRBD1
TGTGCCAGCAGCTGGGACAGGGTTGTCACTGAAGCTTTCTTT
CASSWDRVVTEAFF
>TRBV30|TRBJ2-7|.|13|.
TGTGCCTGGAATACAAGGTGGAATTACGAGCAGTACTTC
CAWNTRWNYEQYF
>TRBV5-1|TRBJ1-2|.|13|.
TGCGCCAGCAGTACGGGACACCAAAATGGCTACACCTTC
CASSTGHQNGYTF
>TRBV5-8|TRBJ2-3|once|15|.
TGTGCCAGCAGCCCTGGGGGCAGTAGCACAGATACGCAGTATTTT
CASSPGGSSTDTQYF
>TRBV13|TRBJ2-3|.|21|TRBD2
TGTGCCAGCAGTTTCCATAGACTAGCGGGAGTCTCCGGCGGGAGCACAGATACGCAGTATTTT
CASSFHRLAGVSGGSTDTQYF
>TRBV7-3|TRBJ1-5|.|15|.
TGTGCCAGCAGCCCTTTTTTCAGCAGCAATCAGCCCCAGCATTTT
CASSPFFSSNQPQHF
>TRBV14|TRBJ1-1|.|13|.
TGTGCCAGCAGCCAAATCCGGAACACTGAAGCTTTCTTT
CASSQIRNTEAFF
>TRBV3-1/TRBV3-2|TRBJ2-1|.|15|TRBD2
TGTGCCAGCAGCCCGGGGACTAGCTCCTACAATGAGCAGTTCTTC
CASSPGTSSYNEQFF
>TRBV5-5|TRBJ2-3|.|13|.
TGTGCCAGCAGCTTGACCCCAGAAGATACGCAGTATTTT
CASSLTPEDTQYF
>TRBV13|TRBJ1-3|few|17|.
TGTGCCAGCAGCCAGGGCCTTTTGGGGGCCTCTGGAAACACCATATATTTT
CASSQGLLGASGNTIYF
>TRBV19|TRBJ1-5|.|17|TRBD1
TGTGCCAGTAGTATGACGCGCGGGACAGGGGGCAATCAGCCCCAGCATTTT
CASSMTRGTGGNQPQHF
>TRBV3-1/TRBV3-2|TRBJ2-7|.|13|.
TGTGCCAGCAGCCTGAACGAGGCCTACGAGCAGTACTTC
CASSLNEAYEQYF
>TRBV28|TRBJ2-7|.|15|TRBD1
TGTGCCAGCATCCCGGCGGGACAGGGGTCCTACGAGCAGTACTTC
CASIPAGQGSYEQYF
>TRBV5-1|TRBJ1-1|.|14|.
TGCGCCAGCACCTTGACTACAGAAAACACTGAAGCTTTCTTT
CASTLTTENTEAFF
>TRBV6-5|TRBJ1-1|once|16|TRBD1
TGTGCCAGCAGTTTTCGGACAGGGGGCTGGAACACTGAAGCTTTCTTT
CASSFRTGGWNTEAFF
>TRBV3-1/TRBV3-2|TRBJ2-7|.|16|TRBD2
TGTGCCAGCAGCCAACCTTCGGGGGGGCCTTCCTACGAGCAGTACTTC
CASSQPSGGPSYEQYF
>TRBV12-3/TRBV12-4|TRBJ1-1|.|13|.
TGTGCCAGCAGTTTAGCAGGGGGCACTGAAGCTTTCTTT
CASSLAGGTEAFF
>TRBV25-1|TRBJ2-1|.|16|.
TGTGCCAGCAGTGATTACGGGACTGCCCTTTTCAATGAGCAGTTCTTC
CASSDYGTALFNEQFF
>TRBV6-4|TRBJ2-3|.|15|TRBD2
TGTGCCAGCAGTGAGACTAGCGGGGGCACAGATACGCAGTATTTT
CASSETSGGTDTQYF